A selection of T cell receptor beta chains follows, all from one sample in a study of blood T cells in healthy people across ages. One entry per CDR3 protein, called by TCRdb with MiXCR from the 5' RACE reads. The table lists roughly 1,700,000 distinct CDR3 sequences, under 30% of them singletons. What was sequenced was blood. These receptors all stem from a woman in her twenties or thirties in good health. CDR3s include the opening cysteine and the closing phenylalanine or tryptophan. The D gene is left open where the match is weak. The size of a clone is reported for some rows only, either as once, few or many, or as a class for expanded clones.

CDR3aa | CDR3nt | abundance | j_gene | v_gene | d_gene
CASSLGSQGREQFF | TGCGCCAGCAGCTTGGGATCCCAGGGCCGTGAGCAGTTCTTC | many | TRBJ2-1 | TRBV5-1 | NA
CASSLEKRTSGSYEQYF | TGTGCCAGCAGCTTAGAGAAAAGGACTAGCGGTTCCTACGAGCAGTACTTC | few | TRBJ2-7 | TRBV7-9 | TRBD2
CATGSGGASQETQYF | TGTGCCACCGGAAGCGGGGGAGCGTCCCAAGAGACCCAGTACTTC | NA | TRBJ2-5 | TRBV28 | TRBD2
CASSLGGAIRDEQFF | TGTGCCAGCAGCTTAGGGGGGGCCATTAGAGATGAGCAGTTCTTC | NA | TRBJ2-1 | TRBV11-2 | NA
CSALLRGQQPQHF | TGCAGTGCCCTGCTACGGGGTCAGCAGCCCCAGCATTTT | few | TRBJ1-5 | TRBV20-1 | NA
CASSEAGATDTQYF | TGCGCCAGCAGTGAGGCGGGGGCCACAGATACGCAGTATTTT | NA | TRBJ2-3 | TRBV10-2 | NA
CASSPTDLNEQFF | TGTGCCAGCAGCCCTACGGATCTAAATGAGCAGTTCTTC | NA | TRBJ2-1 | TRBV7-7 | NA
CASSSASGGPYWDSYNEQFF | TGTGCCAGCAGCTCCGCTAGCGGGGGGCCTTACTGGGACTCCTACAATGAGCAGTTCTTC | NA | TRBJ2-1 | TRBV5-6 | TRBD2
CASSRTSDDTDTQYF | TGTGCCAGCAGCCGGACTAGCGATGACACAGATACGCAGTATTTT | NA | TRBJ2-3 | TRBV2 | TRBD2
CSVERINEQYF | TGCAGCGTTGAAAGAATTAATGAGCAGTACTTC | few | TRBJ2-5 | TRBV29-1 | NA
CSVDDRVWETQYF | TGCAGCGTAGACGACAGGGTATGGGAGACCCAGTACTTC | many | TRBJ2-5 | TRBV29-1 | TRBD1
CASRPGQGPYPDTDTQYF | TGTGCCAGCAGGCCGGGACAGGGGCCTTACCCGGACACAGATACGCAGTATTTT | few | TRBJ2-3 | TRBV6-5 | TRBD1
CSARKGDRLNNEKLFF | TGCAGTGCTAGAAAAGGAGACAGACTGAATAATGAAAAACTGTTTTTT | NA | TRBJ1-4 | TRBV20-1 | NA
CAEGGILAKNIQYF | TGTGCCGAGGGAGGGATTCTAGCCAAAAACATTCAGTACTTC | NA | TRBJ2-4 | TRBV19 | TRBD2
CASSLSRGGGPKNIQYF | TGTGCCAGCAGCTTATCGAGGGGAGGGGGTCCCAAAAACATTCAGTACTTC | few | TRBJ2-4 | TRBV7-2 | NA
CAISESKGSAEAFF | TGTGCCATCAGTGAGTCGAAGGGTAGCGCTGAAGCTTTCTTT | NA | TRBJ1-1 | TRBV10-3 | NA
CSARGLAGAFNEQFF | TGCAGTGCCCGAGGACTAGCGGGGGCCTTTAATGAGCAGTTCTTC | few | TRBJ2-1 | TRBV20-1 | TRBD2
CARSEQADTEAFF | TGTGCCAGATCAGAGCAGGCGGACACTGAAGCTTTCTTT | NA | TRBJ1-1 | TRBV7-3 | NA
CASSAILSTNEQFF | TGTGCCAGCAGCGCTATACTTTCCACCAATGAGCAGTTCTTC | NA | TRBJ2-1 | TRBV7-9 | NA
CSARDPRGDYPEGDTQYF | TGCAGTGCTAGAGATCCTCGGGGAGACTACCCGGAGGGAGATACGCAGTATTTT | NA | TRBJ2-3 | TRBV20-1 | NA
CASSQGAGGAQYF | TGTGCCAGCAGCCAAGGAGCGGGTGGAGCGCAGTATTTT | few | TRBJ2-3 | TRBV3-1 | NA
CASSEVTEGETQYF | TGTGCCAGCAGTGAAGTAACGGAAGGGGAGACCCAGTACTTC | NA | TRBJ2-5 | TRBV6-1 | NA
CASSWTSPLYEQYF | TGCGCCAGCAGTTGGACTAGCCCACTCTACGAGCAGTACTTC | once | TRBJ2-7 | TRBV5-1 | TRBD2
CASSSGLLGTDTQYF | TGTGCCAGCAGTTCCGGCCTTCTGGGCACAGATACGCAGTATTTT | few | TRBJ2-3 | TRBV28 | NA
CASSPAQGLTETQYF | TGTGCCAGCTCACCGGCGCAGGGACTAACCGAGACCCAGTACTTC | NA | TRBJ2-5 | TRBV18 | TRBD2
CASSVGSGNEQFF | TGTGCCAGCAGCGTAGGTAGCGGCAATGAGCAGTTCTTC | many | TRBJ2-1 | TRBV9 | NA
CASSPRGGKDEQFF | TGTGCCAGCAGCCCCCGGGGAGGGAAGGATGAGCAGTTCTTC | NA | TRBJ2-1 | TRBV14 | TRBD2
CASSSAGYVQETQYF | TGTGCCAGCAGCTCAGCGGGTTATGTCCAAGAGACCCAGTACTTC | many | TRBJ2-5 | TRBV11-1 | NA
CASSLYGGPTEAFF | TGTGCCAGCAGCTTATACGGCGGACCCACTGAAGCTTTCTTT | few | TRBJ1-1 | TRBV7-3 | NA
CASSRFSGTTDTQYF | TGTGCCAGCAGTCGATTTTCCGGGACCACAGATACGCAGTATTTT | NA | TRBJ2-3 | TRBV12-3/TRBV12-4 | NA
CASSLKGHKSSYEQYF | TGTGCCAGCAGCCTGAAGGGACACAAGAGCTCCTACGAGCAGTACTTC | NA | TRBJ2-7 | TRBV7-9 | NA
CASSQASASSYEQYF | TGCGCCAGCAGCCAAGCCAGCGCCTCCTCCTACGAGCAGTACTTC | NA | TRBJ2-7 | TRBV4-3 | NA
CASRPSSEVGEQFF | TGTGCCAGCAGGCCTTCTAGTGAAGTAGGTGAGCAGTTCTTC | few | TRBJ2-1 | TRBV7-2 | NA
CASSLSHGAETQYF | TGTGCCAGCAGTTTATCGCACGGGGCAGAGACCCAGTACTTC | many | TRBJ2-5 | TRBV27 | NA
CAWGTGGEQFF | TGTGCCTGGGGAACAGGGGGTGAGCAGTTCTTC | few | TRBJ2-1 | TRBV30 | TRBD1
CASRDLTGVGEKLFF | TGTGCCAGCAGAGATCTCACCGGAGTAGGTGAAAAACTGTTTTTT | few | TRBJ1-4 | TRBV27 | NA
CASSPQRGRSGEQYF | TGTGCCAGCTCCCCGCAGCGCGGGAGGAGCGGCGAGCAGTACTTC | NA | TRBJ2-7 | TRBV18 | TRBD2
CASTKTSAPLQETQYF | TGTGCCAGCACCAAAACGAGCGCACCCTTACAAGAGACCCAGTACTTC | few | TRBJ2-5 | TRBV7-6 | NA
CASSVLASGGSYGELFF | TGTGCCAGCAGCGTCCTGGCGAGCGGGGGCTCTTACGGGGAGCTGTTTTTT | NA | TRBJ2-2 | TRBV7-2 | TRBD2
CASSQGVSAFF | TGTGCCAGCAGCCAAGGAGTTTCAGCTTTCTTT | NA | TRBJ1-1 | TRBV2 | NA
CASSFGGENQPQHF | TGTGCCAGCAGTTTTGGGGGAGAGAATCAGCCCCAGCATTTT | NA | TRBJ1-5 | TRBV12-3/TRBV12-4 | NA
CASSPWTGERNEQFF | TGTGCCAGCTCACCGTGGACAGGGGAGCGGAATGAGCAGTTCTTC | few | TRBJ2-1 | TRBV18 | TRBD1
CSVVPSGETQYF | TGCAGCGTTGTCCCTAGCGGAGAGACCCAGTACTTC | few | TRBJ2-5 | TRBV29-1 | TRBD2
CASSLRTSYFVTGELFF | TGTGCCAGCAGCTTACGGACTAGCTATTTTGTCACCGGGGAGCTGTTTTTT | NA | TRBJ2-2 | TRBV7-9 | TRBD2
CSVDGDSSYEQYF | TGCAGCGTTGACGGGGACAGTTCCTACGAGCAGTACTTC | many | TRBJ2-7 | TRBV29-1 | TRBD1
CSARERQGAGYGYTF | TGCAGTGCTAGAGAGCGGCAGGGGGCAGGTTATGGCTACACCTTC | NA | TRBJ1-2 | TRBV20-1 | TRBD1
CATSRDSGSTPDTQYF | TGTGCCACCAGCAGAGATAGCGGGAGCACCCCAGATACGCAGTATTTT | NA | TRBJ2-3 | TRBV15 | TRBD2
CASSLRQGLETQYF | TGTGCCAGCAGTTTAAGACAGGGGTTGGAGACCCAGTACTTC | few | TRBJ2-5 | TRBV28 | TRBD1
CASSLGGTGYYRRNYGYTF | TGCGCCAGCAGCTTGGGAGGGACAGGATACTACCGCCGTAACTATGGCTACACCTTC | NA | TRBJ1-2 | TRBV5-1 | TRBD1
CASSQTTGSGRPQHF | TGCGCCAGCAGCCAAACGACGGGGTCGGGTCGGCCCCAGCATTTT | NA | TRBJ1-5 | TRBV4-3 | NA
CASSTSGFSYEQYF | TGTGCCAGCAGCACTAGCGGGTTTTCCTACGAGCAGTACTTC | few | TRBJ2-7 | TRBV7-9 | TRBD2
CASGSSPSTDTQYF | TGTGCTAGTGGCTCTAGCCCTAGCACAGATACGCAGTATTTT | NA | TRBJ2-3 | TRBV12-5 | NA
CASSEGVWRKTGNYGYTF | TGCGCCAGCAGTGAGGGAGTATGGAGGAAGACAGGGAACTATGGCTACACCTTC | NA | TRBJ1-2 | TRBV10-2 | TRBD1
CASRFSTDTQYF | TGTGCCAGCAGGTTTTCCACAGATACGCAGTATTTT | many | TRBJ2-3 | TRBV12-3/TRBV12-4 | NA
CATRGAGVTKNIQYF | TGTGCCACCAGGGGAGCGGGGGTAACCAAAAACATTCAGTACTTC | NA | TRBJ2-4 | TRBV15 | TRBD2